Listed below are T cell receptor beta chains from one sample, sequenced in a study of prognosis after radiotherapy for stage I lung cancer. A single record per CDR3 protein comes from TCRdb applying MiXCR to the multiplex PCR reads. The repertoire has approximately 31,000 distinct CDR3 sequences, about half of them found once; the top ten carry approximately 16%. The sequenced sample was PBMCs, obtained before or after stereotactic body radiation therapy (not recorded which). These receptors all stem from a donor at least 50 years old with non-small cell lung cancer. The CDR3 runs from the conserved cysteine through the conserved F or W. Fields, in order: V gene, D gene, clone size, J gene, CDR3 protein, CDR3 DNA. The D gene is left open where the match is weak. Size tells how often a clone was seen (once, few, many) or the class of an expanded clone, and some rows leave it out.

>TRBV6-2/TRBV6-3|TRBD1|-|TRBJ1-5
CASSETAQGGSQPQHF
TGTGCCAGCAGTGAAACGGCACAAGGGGGCAGCCAGCCCCAGCATTTT
>TRBV11-2|TRBD2|many|TRBJ2-7
CASSFLLGEGRTPYEQYF
TGTGCCAGCAGCTTCCTCCTGGGGGAGGGCCGAACCCCCTACGAGCAGTACTTC
>TRBV6-5|-|-|TRBJ2-7
CASSYLSPEGRGSRKMSEQYF
TGTGCCAGCAGTTACCTCTCACCGGAGGGCAGGGGGAGTAGAAAAATGTCCGAGCAGTACTTC
>TRBV6-1|-|few|TRBJ2-1
CASCPMAYNEQFF
TGTGCCAGTTGCCCCATGGCCTACAATGAGCAGTTCTTC
>TRBV19|-|-|TRBJ1-5
CASSMVHGPLTF
TGTGCCAGTAGTATGGTGCATGGCCCGCTTACTTTT
>TRBV20-1|-|-|TRBJ1-2
CSAGDFGGAFGYTF
TGCAGTGCTGGAGATTTCGGAGGCGCCTTTGGCTACACCTTC
>TRBV18|TRBD1|many|TRBJ2-5
CASSQGARETQYF
TGTGCCAGCTCACAGGGGGCGCGGGAGACCCAGTACTTC
>TRBV7-3|-|-|TRBJ2-5
CASSLGSGGRETQYF
TGTGCCAGCAGCTTAGGGAGCGGAGGGCGGGAGACCCAGTACTTC
>TRBV6-1|TRBD1|-|TRBJ1-2
CASRPPRGQGIGYTF
TGTGCCAGCAGACCCCCGAGAGGACAGGGGATAGGCTACACCTTC
>TRBV19|-|-|TRBJ2-5
CASSIVGQGAWETHYF
-
>TRBV12-3/TRBV12-4|-|many|TRBJ1-1
CASILGSGSAEAFF
TGTGCCAGCATATTGGGCAGCGGATCGGCTGAAGCTTTCTTT
>TRBV20-1|-|-|TRBJ2-2
CSARERGNTWELFF
TGCAGTGCTAGAGAGCGTGGGAACACCTGGGAGCTGTTTTTT
>TRBV20-1|-|-|TRBJ2-2
CSAPKGLGNTGELFF
TGCAGTGCCCCAAAAGGGTTGGGGAACACCGGGGAGCTGTTTTTT